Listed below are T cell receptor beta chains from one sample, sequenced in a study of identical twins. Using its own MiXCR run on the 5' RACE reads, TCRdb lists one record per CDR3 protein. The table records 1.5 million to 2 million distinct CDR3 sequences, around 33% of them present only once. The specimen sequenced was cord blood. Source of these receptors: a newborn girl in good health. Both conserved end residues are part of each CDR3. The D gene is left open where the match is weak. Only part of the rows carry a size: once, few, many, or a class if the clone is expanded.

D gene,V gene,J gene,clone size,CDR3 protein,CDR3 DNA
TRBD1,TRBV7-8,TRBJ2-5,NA,CASSPGPGQGVSEHQETQYF,TGTGCCAGCAGCCCCGGGCCGGGACAGGGGGTTTCGGAACACCAAGAGACCCAGTACTTC
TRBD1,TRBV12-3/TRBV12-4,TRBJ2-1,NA,CASRPGGSGSYNEQFF,TGTGCCAGCAGGCCAGGGGGATCGGGCTCCTACAATGAGCAGTTCTTC
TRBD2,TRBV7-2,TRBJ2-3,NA,CASTYWERGSTDTQYF,TGTGCCAGCACCTACTGGGAGCGGGGGAGCACAGATACGCAGTATTTT
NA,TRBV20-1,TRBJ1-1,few,CSARDRGGVNTEAFF,TGCAGTGCTAGAGATCGGGGGGGGGTGAACACTGAAGCTTTCTTT
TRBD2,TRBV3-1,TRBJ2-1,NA,CASSQELRTSGSYNEQFF,TGTGCCAGCAGCCAAGAATTGCGGACTAGCGGCTCCTACAATGAGCAGTTCTTC
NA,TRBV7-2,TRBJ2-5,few,CASSLLPPTSGERETQYF,TGTGCCAGCAGCTTACTCCCACCCACAAGTGGGGAGAGGGAGACCCAGTACTTC
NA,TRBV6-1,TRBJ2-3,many,CASSSGEEDTQYF,TGTGCCAGCAGCTCCGGCGAAGAGGATACGCAGTATTTT
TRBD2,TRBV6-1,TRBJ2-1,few,CASSELGLAGQFF,TGTGCCAGCAGTGAATTGGGACTAGCGGGTCAGTTCTTC
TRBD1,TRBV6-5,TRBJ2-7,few,CASSYTRDREYEQYF,TGTGCCAGCAGTTACACGAGGGACAGGGAGTACGAGCAGTACTTC
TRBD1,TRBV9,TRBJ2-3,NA,CASSHHHLSRTGSWYAQYF,TGTGCCAGCAGTCACCATCACCTTAGTAGGACAGGGTCTTGGTATGCGCAGTATTTT
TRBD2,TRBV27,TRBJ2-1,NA,CASSSLAGEANEQFF,TGTGCCAGCAGTTCCCTAGCGGGGGAGGCCAATGAGCAGTTCTTC
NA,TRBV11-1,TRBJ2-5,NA,CSSQGVFYSEQYF,TGTTCCAGCCAAGGAGTTTTCTACAGTGAGCAGTACTTC
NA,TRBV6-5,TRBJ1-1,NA,CASSYHLRGNTEAFF,TGTGCCAGCAGTTACCACCTCAGGGGAAACACTGAAGCTTTCTTT
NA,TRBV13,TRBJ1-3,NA,CASSPAGSSGNTIYF,TGTGCCAGCAGCCCAGCGGGGTCCTCTGGAAACACCATATATTTT
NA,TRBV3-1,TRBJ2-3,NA,CTSSLGLGSADTQYF,TGTACCAGTAGCCTGGGGCTGGGAAGCGCAGATACGCAGTATTTT
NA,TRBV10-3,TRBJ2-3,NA,CAISEGTLPHTDTQYF,TGTGCCATCAGTGAGGGGACCCTTCCACACACAGATACGCAGTATTTT
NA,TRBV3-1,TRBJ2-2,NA,CASSQDLGTYTGELFF,TGTGCCAGCAGCCAAGATTTAGGGACCTATACCGGGGAGCTGTTTTTT
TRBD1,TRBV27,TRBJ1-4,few,CASSLSGRGYEKLFF,TGTGCCAGCAGTTTATCTGGCAGGGGGTATGAAAAACTGTTTTTT
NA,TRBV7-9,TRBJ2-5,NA,CASSLGEAGTQYF,TGTGCCAGCAGCTTAGGTGAAGCGGGGACCCAGTACTTC
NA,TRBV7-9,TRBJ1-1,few,CASREGPNTEAFF,TGTGCCAGCAGGGAGGGGCCGAACACTGAAGCTTTCTTT
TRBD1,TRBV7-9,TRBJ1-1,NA,CASSFWTGRHTEAFF,TGTGCCAGCAGCTTTTGGACAGGGAGGCACACTGAAGCTTTCTTT
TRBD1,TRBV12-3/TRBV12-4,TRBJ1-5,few,CASSFYATTGSNQPQHF,TGTGCCAGCAGTTTCTACGCCACGACAGGGTCCAATCAGCCCCAGCATTTT
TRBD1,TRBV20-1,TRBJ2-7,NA,CSARAGTDYEQYF,TGCAGTGCTAGGGCCGGGACAGATTACGAGCAGTACTTC
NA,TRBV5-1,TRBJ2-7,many,CASSLDGNYEQYF,TGCGCCAGCAGCTTGGACGGCAATTACGAGCAGTACTTC
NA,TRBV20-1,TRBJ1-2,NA,CSASPGWLLANYGYTF,TGCAGTGCTAGCCCCGGCTGGTTACTGGCTAACTATGGCTACACCTTC
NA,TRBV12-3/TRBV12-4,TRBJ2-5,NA,CASSPGLRRHEQYF,TGTGCCAGCAGTCCCGGCTTGCGGCGTCATGAGCAGTACTTC
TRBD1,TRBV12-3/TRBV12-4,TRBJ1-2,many,CASSLSRTGGYGYTF,TGTGCCAGCAGTTTGTCCCGGACAGGGGGCTATGGCTACACCTTC
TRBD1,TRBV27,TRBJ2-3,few,CASSSLTGTGARTDTQYF,TGTGCCAGCAGTTCACTTACCGGGACAGGAGCTCGCACAGATACGCAGTATTTT
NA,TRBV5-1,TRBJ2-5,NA,CASSAGQPGETQYF,TGCGCCAGCAGCGCGGGACAGCCTGGGGAGACCCAGTACTTC
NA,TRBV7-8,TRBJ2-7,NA,CASSFPSTTRLGSYEQYF,TGTGCCAGCAGCTTCCCCTCTACTACCCGACTAGGTTCCTACGAGCAGTACTTC
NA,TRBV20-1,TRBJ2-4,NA,CSAANRAEGINIQYF,TGCAGTGCTGCGAACAGGGCCGAAGGGATCAACATTCAGTACTTC
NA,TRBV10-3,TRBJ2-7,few,CATFDGVSSYEQYF,TGTGCCACGTTCGACGGTGTGAGCTCCTACGAGCAGTACTTC
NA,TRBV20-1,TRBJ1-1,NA,CSARPGGMNTEAFF,TGCAGTGCTAGACCCGGGGGAATGAACACTGAAGCTTTCTTT
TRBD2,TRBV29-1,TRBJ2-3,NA,CSGGLREGGDTQYF,TGCAGCGGTGGTCTGCGGGAGGGGGGGGATACGCAGTATTTT
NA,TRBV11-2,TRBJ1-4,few,CASSTPQSLNEKLFF,TGTGCCAGCAGCACGCCACAGTCCCTTAATGAAAAACTGTTTTTT
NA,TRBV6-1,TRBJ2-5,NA,CASSVWQQETQYF,TGTGCCAGCAGTGTATGGCAGCAAGAGACCCAGTACTTC
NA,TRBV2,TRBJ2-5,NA,CASVYDSLKETQYF,TGTGCCAGCGTCTACGACAGCCTTAAAGAGACCCAGTACTTC
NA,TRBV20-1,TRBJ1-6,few,CSARNREVTSPLHF,TGCAGTGCTAGAAACAGGGAAGTCACCTCACCCCTCCACTTT
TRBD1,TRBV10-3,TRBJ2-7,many,CAISVGTGPYEQYF,TGTGCCATCAGTGTGGGGACAGGGCCCTACGAGCAGTACTTC
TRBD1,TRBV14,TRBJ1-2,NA,CASSQSRQGRYGYTF,TGTGCCAGCAGCCAATCCCGACAGGGGCGATATGGCTACACCTTC
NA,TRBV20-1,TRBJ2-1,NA,CSARDLAPLSYNEQFF,TGCAGTGCTAGGGATCTAGCGCCCCTCTCCTACAATGAGCAGTTCTTC
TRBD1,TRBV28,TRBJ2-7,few,CASTTGVHEQYF,TGTGCCAGCACGACAGGGGTCCACGAGCAGTACTTC
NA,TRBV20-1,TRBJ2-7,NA,CSASKRSRSYEQYF,TGCAGTGCTTCCAAGCGATCCCGCTCCTACGAGCAGTACTTC
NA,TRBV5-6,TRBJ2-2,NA,CASSRVSLAQNTGELFF,TGTGCCAGCAGCCGGGTGTCCTTAGCCCAGAACACCGGGGAGCTGTTTTTT
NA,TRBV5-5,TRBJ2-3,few,CASSLDGQVTDTQYF,TGTGCCAGCAGCTTGGATGGGCAGGTGACAGATACGCAGTATTTT
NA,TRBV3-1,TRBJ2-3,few,CASSQGNGSLDTQYF,TGTGCCAGCAGCCAGGGGAACGGGAGTCTCGATACGCAGTATTTT
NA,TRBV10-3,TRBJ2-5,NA,CAISDVGETQYF,TGTGCCATCAGTGACGTCGGCGAGACCCAGTACTTC
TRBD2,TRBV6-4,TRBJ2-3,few,CASSRSGGIPDTQYF,TGTGCCAGCAGTAGGAGCGGGGGAATCCCAGATACGCAGTATTTT
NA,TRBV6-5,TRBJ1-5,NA,CASRGTVGGLQPQHF,TGTGCCAGCAGGGGGACGGTGGGTGGCCTTCAGCCCCAGCATTTT
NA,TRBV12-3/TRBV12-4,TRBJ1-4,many,CASSLGGNEKLFF,TGTGCCAGCAGTTTAGGGGGCAATGAAAAACTGTTTTTT
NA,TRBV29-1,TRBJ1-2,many,CSAEEQGALGYGYTF,TGCAGCGCCGAAGAACAGGGAGCCCTTGGCTATGGCTACACCTTC